This T cell receptor beta chain was captured by sequencing in a study of CXCR3-negative and CXCR3-positive naive CD8 T cells (dated by TCRdb to between 2018 and 2020). In the study overall: In total, about 135 million TRB reads were obtained, corresponding to roughly 1.5 +/- 0.3 million reads per library. Diversity and physicochemical repertoire analyses were performed on around twelve donors pooled from two independent experiments. The TRBV-TRBJ cluster analysis covered naive subsets from about 5 donors and memory cells from 3 donors.

Each CD8+ T cell subset was flow-sorted in triplicate, with some 300,000 cells per subset placed directly into RLT lysis buffer. To keep memory contaminants out, a stringent definition of naive CD8+ T cells was applied: CD45RO-CCR7+CD27+CD95-. Standard density gradient centrifugation was used to isolate peripheral blood mononuclear cells from buffy coats. A FACSAria III was used to flow-sort naive CXCR3-negative and CXCR3-positive CD8+ T cells. Total RNA was extracted from sorted cells using an RNeasy Mini Kit. The cysteine opens and the phenylalanine closes a CDR3 of 13 amino acids. No DNA is given. As encoded in the germline V gene, CDR1 is MDHEN while CDR2 is SYDVKM. The sequencing machine was a NextSeq 550. The Human TCR Profiling Kit (MiLaboratory) was used to prepare UMI-labeled 5' RACE TRB cDNA libraries. The full amount of extracted RNA was used for cDNA synthesis, and the full amount of resulting cDNA was used for PCR amplification. Libraries were prepared in parallel using an identical number of PCR cycles. Per the original workflow: MIGEC and MiXCR extracted about 50,000 +/- 10,000 unique UMI-labeled TRB cDNA molecules per library, requiring at least two reads per UMI. On average, approximately 40,000 +/- 10,000 functional in-frame TRB CDR3 nucleotide clonotypes lacking stop codons were found per library. Diversity metrics, including normalized Shannon-Wiener and Chao1, were computed in VDJtools after downsampling to 5000 UMI-labeled TRB molecules per sample. For the central five CDR3 residues, VDJtools calculated physicochemical properties weighted by clonotype size, namely interaction energy, strength, volume and Kidera factor 4. Each entry corresponds to one CDR3 protein sequence from reads that TCRdb reprocessed, and DNA is not given. The V and J calls shown here were made by TCRdb, not taken from the authors' results. The sample table holds approximately 100,000 distinct CDR3 sequences. In total, the top ten clones hold about 1% of the sample.

On this clonotype: The antigen it recognizes is unknown.

On the study overall, not on this receptor specifically: Freshly isolated PBMCs were used for most assays because CXCR3 expression went down partially after cryopreservation. TRB CDR3s from CXCR3-positive naive cells showed higher hydrophobicity (lower Kidera factor 4), lower energy, and higher strength and volume indices than CXCR3-negative naive cells. Surface CD5, linked to self-reactivity in mice, was comparable between naive subsets; TCR interaction strength was therefore also inferred from TRB CDR3 physicochemical properties. Both naive subsets had comparably high repertoire diversity, while memory CD8+ T cells had much lower repertoire diversity. TRBV-TRBJ usage was similar between naive CXCR3-negative and CXCR3-positive cells from the same donor, while memory cells showed distinct patterns.

Sequencing was done on a sample of naive CXCR3+ CD8+ T cells from blood. Sample cell subset or site, as interpreted from the label and publication: CD45RO-CCR7+CD27+CD95- naive CD8+ T cells expressing CXCR3 (TNR3+). This chain joins TRBV28 to TRBJ2-1; the D call from TCRdb, TRBD2, cannot be confirmed without DNA. This sequence was found in a human donor in good health. Some clones in this sample may be carry-over from other donors' samples. The CDR3 is CASTLSEAVEQFF. The variable domain in full, with residues beyond the CDR3 obtained from the reference TRBV28 and TRBJ2-1 genes, is DVKVTQSSRYLVKRTGEKVFLECVQDMDHENMFWYRQDPGLGLRLIYFSYDVKMKEKGDIPEGYSVSREKKERFSLILESASTNQTSMYLCASTLSEAVEQFFGPGTRLTVL.